This TCR beta chain was captured by sequencing in a study of beta chain features in type 1 diabetes. Study-wide points: Sequencing from cDNA could over-represent high-TCR-expressing cells. The VDJ junctions of type 1 diabetes patients carried fewer insertions and more deletions. For Type 1 diabetes patients, all four CD4+ subsets carried TCRB CDR3s that were moderately but significantly shorter.

As every portion of the isolated RNA was reverse transcribed, the sequencing read expressed TCRB transcripts. Naive, central memory and regulatory T cell samples produced a mean of roughly 3.8 million reads. Only in-frame clones appear in the TCRdb table, and some are missing; sequencing was by immunoSEQ multiplex PCR. Among more than 250,000 clones, 15% were seen once, and the ten largest hold roughly 0.015%. This clone was detected a few times. Antigen unknown. Germline V gene sequence: CDR1 MDHEN, CDR2 SYDVKM. This CDR3 contains 16 residues. The germline V and J ends were trimmed by 5 bases and 5 bases, with 22 bases remaining between them.

Input material: naive CD4+ T cells from blood. This sequence originates from a man younger than 35 with type 1 diabetes. The V call is TRBV28, the J call TRBJ2-7; TRBD1 might be the D (6 bases). The CDR3 protein is CASSGPRGRGTHEQYF. The DNA of the CDR3 is TGTGCCAGCAGTGGCCCCCGGGGCAGGGGAACCCACGAGCAGTACTTC.